Given below is one T cell receptor beta chain in context. Its antigen remains unidentified. The CDR3 runs 12 residues. The germline gives CDR1 SGHTA, CDR2 FQGNSA. Between the trimmed V and J ends, which lost 5 bases and 7 bases, there was a span of 11 bases. The authors' processing: Junction-only sequences produced by ImmunoSEQ had no quality scores, so filtering differed. TCRdb's table, derived via immunoSEQ multiplex PCR, lists solely in-frame clones and lacks some. V and J calls and clone size are those listed in that table; D and trimming were worked out from the DNA. The data hold about a million clones, with more than 75% observed a single time. These data come from a study of shared clonotypes between healthy human individuals. Study-level background: Researchers drew samples from two women and a few men aged 18 to 49. Researchers assigned three CD4 naive, three CD4 memory, two CD8 naive and one CD8 memory plate to each donor.

Regarding the study as a whole: A handful of donors shared about 4.5% of their naive CD4 clonotypes.

This TCR was sampled from a man between 18 and 29 years old in good health. Sequences were obtained from memory CD4+ T cells sorted from blood. Sample subset: CD45RA-negative fraction. This sequence joins TRBV7-2 and TRBJ1-1; D gene uncertain. The chain's CDR3 is CASSALLNEAFF. The CDR3 DNA is TGTGCCAGCAGCGCCCTCCTAAATGAAGCTTTCTTT.